What follows are 4 T cell receptor beta chains derived from one specimen sequenced in a study of T cell changes during pregnancy in multiple sclerosis. TCRdb's table, derived via immunoSEQ multiplex PCR, lists solely in-frame clones and lacks some. Here the sample spans about 94,000 clones, roughly 94% being singletons. This specimen consisted of peripheral blood, obtained in the third trimester of pregnancy. The receptors derive from a female donor with multiple sclerosis, enrolled in a pregnancy study.

A single count supports this clone. The V gene is TRBV4-1, the J gene TRBJ2-2; D is uncertain. The CDR3 is 12 amino acids. V lost 1 base and J 9 bases, leaving 6 bases between the germline ends. Germline assignment: CDR1 MGHRA and CDR2 YSYEKL. CDR3: CASSQVNWELFF. The CDR3 DNA reads as TGCGCCAGCAGCCAAGTTAACTGGGAGCTGTTTTTT.

In nucleotides, the CDR3 is TGCGCCAGCAGCTATCGGGACAGACCGAACACTGAAGCTTTCTTT. Its translation: CASSYRDRPNTEAFF. V usage is TRBV5-1 and J usage is TRBJ1-1; 7 positions agree with TRBD1. V lost 3 bases and J lost 1; bases outside the gene matches: 6. CDR3 length equals 15 residues. Germline values: CDR1 SGHRS, CDR2 YFSETQ. Supplemented by reference TRBV5-1 and TRBJ1-1, the full variable domain reads KAGVTQTPRYLIKTRGQQVTLSCSPISGHRSVSWYQQTPGQGLQFLFEYFSETQRNKGNFPGRFSGRQFSNSRSEMNVSTLELGDSALYLCASSYRDRPNTEAFFGQGTRLTVV.

This clone appeared once. The V call is TRBV7-9, the J call TRBJ2-7, with TRBD1 identical over 8 bases. Germline CDR1 is SEHNR and CDR2 is FQNEAQ (reference sequence). V was clipped by 5 bases and J by 3 bases; unmatched bases: 9. This CDR3 region has 15 residues. Written as DNA, the CDR3 is TGTGCCAGCAGCCCAGGGGGCGGGGTCAACTACGAGCAGTACTTC. Translated, it gives CASSPGGGVNYEQYF.

This chain uses TRBV6-4 with TRBJ2-7, with D tentatively TRBD1 (7 bases). The germline V gene has CDR1 MRHNA and CDR2 SNTAGT. Trimming removed 1 base from V and 3 bases from J, with 19 bases in between. The CDR3 runs 17 residues. CDR3 nucleotide sequence: TGTGCCAGCAGTGACTTTAGGAGGGGGCGTTTTCTCTACGAGCAGTACTTC. Translated, it gives CASSDFRRGRFLYEQYF.